This TCR beta chain derives from a study of T cells in narcolepsy. The CDR3 sequence is 15 residues long. Germline V CDR1 and CDR2: SGHRS, YFSETQ. Trimming cost V 4 bases and J 0 bases; bases outside gene matches: 3. Profiled with immunoSEQ multiplex PCR; TCRdb holds only in-frame clones, not every one. Here the sample spans 30,000 to 45,000 clones, around 87% being singletons. Study-wide results and limits: Some memory CD4+ repertoires had no autoreactive clone sequences.

A note on this clone: Its antigen remains unidentified.

Sequenced material: CD45RA- memory CD4+ T cells from PBMCs. The receptor was isolated from a human donor with narcolepsy. The rearrangement joins TRBV5-1 to TRBJ2-1; 8 bases agree with TRBD2. CDR3 DNA sequence: TGCGCCAGCAGCCCCGGGACTAGCTCCTACAATGAGCAGTTCTTC. Its protein is CASSPGTSSYNEQFF.